One and the same sample provided the 3 T cell receptor beta chains below, sequenced in a study of cytomegalovirus exposure and HLA in healthy donors. Primers for the PCR totalled 60 Vbeta and 13 Jbeta. TCRdb keeps only in-frame clones here, not all; method: immunoSEQ multiplex PCR. Of roughly 140,000 clones in the sample, roughly three quarters are singletons; the top ten hold 4% to 5.5%. Sequencing input: PBMCs. All receptors derive from a man in his fifties or sixties in good health and CMV-seronegative.

The chain is built from TRBV11-2 and TRBJ2-7, with a weak D call TRBD1 (6 bases). V was shortened by 0 bases and J by 3 bases, with 12 bases between the two germline ends. Germline CDR1 reads SGHAT; CDR2 reads FQNNGV. This CDR3 comprises 15 residues. Here the CDR3 DNA reads TGTGCCAGCAGCTTAGAACAGGGTACCTTCTACGAGCAGTACTTC. Protein sequence: CASSLEQGTFYEQYF.

This chain uses TRBV6-1 with TRBJ1-5; a possible D gene is TRBD1 (5 bases). The length of the CDR3 is 15 residues. The germline V gene encodes CDR1 MNHNS and CDR2 SASEGT. The V end lost 7 bases, the J end lost 0 bases, and 13 bases lay between the germline ends. CDR3 region: CASIYGGLSNQPQHF. The CDR3 DNA sequence: TGTGCCAGCATTTATGGGGGACTTAGCAATCAGCCCCAGCATTTT.

The V gene is TRBV7-3, the J gene TRBJ1-1; the D is unclear. The CDR3 length is 14 residues. Germline lookup yields CDR1 SGHTA and CDR2 FQGTGA. V dropped 1 base and J dropped 8 bases, with 14 bases sitting between them. The CDR3 DNA reads as TGTGCCAGCAGCTTAAACGTCCATCCCGGGGAAGCTTTCTTT. Translation gives CASSLNVHPGEAFF.